This T cell receptor (beta chain) was captured by sequencing in a study of graft-versus-host responses after intestinal transplantation (dated by TCRdb to the early 2020s). Regarding the study in general: The transplants that recipients got were multivisceral, liver-intestinal, or isolated intestinal. Anti-thymocyte globulin induction was given to all recipients, followed by maintenance tacrolimus and steroids for around three years. To identify alloreactive clones, pre-transplant mixed lymphocyte reaction products were sequenced and compared with unstimulated pre-transplant donor and recipient T cells. Graft-versus-host and host-versus-graft alloreactive T cell clones were tracked in the graft, circulation and bone marrow after intestinal transplantation using bulk TCR-beta CDR3 sequencing. Rather than being sequenced by the commercial service, samples from three later patients were sequenced in-house on an Illumina MiSeq and processed with MiXCR. Of the roughly 24 intestinal transplant recipients enrolled in the cohort, one of whom was a retransplant, a few patients without pretransplant specimens were excluded. A peak of at least 4% donor T cells among recipient peripheral blood mononuclear cells was the definition used for donor T cell macrochimerism.

Library generation was performed with the immunoSEQ multiplex PCR assay. In most patients, genomic DNA was isolated using the Qiagen DNeasy Blood and Tissue Kit and sent frozen to Adaptive Biotechnologies for TCR sequencing. For most patients, genomic DNA was subjected to high-throughput TCR-beta CDR3 sequencing by Adaptive Biotechnologies. The published analysis was carried out like this. TCR sequencing data for 15 to 20 patients were retrieved from Adaptive's ImmunoSEQ software; three other patients were processed with MiXCR and VDJtools. To correct CD4 versus CD8 sorting errors, any sequence found in both subsets at a frequency ratio below 5:1 was removed. CDR3 nucleotide sequences shared between donor and recipient were removed because the origin of such sequences could not be assigned. To be classed as alloreactive, a clone needed at least 2-fold expansion over unstimulated cells and a minimum CFSE-low frequency of 0.002% (template counts) or 0.001% (read counts). A clone was considered mappable if detected in the sequenced pre-transplant spleen, lymph node, or MLR CFSE-low populations of the donor or recipient. The cumulative frequency of alloreactive clones was calculated as a percentage of all sequences, weighted by copy number. TCRdb carries this immuneACCESS record with in-frame sequences only. Its versions omit some clonotypes, under half of them owing to an unresolved V gene in the studies checked, with the rest unexplained. V and J calls and clone size are those listed in that table; D and trimming were worked out from the DNA. The sample table shows about 110,000 clones, and over 85% are seen once. Of the sample, 0.4% to 0.55% is held by the ten largest clones.

Worth noting for this clone: Its antigen remains undetermined. The record has no base qualities; no much larger clone is one base away.

The full study reports these points: In patients with donor T cell macrochimerism, the allografts had high GvH to HvG T cell clonal ratios. The conclusions were limited by the relatively low number and heterogeneity of the intestinal transplant patients. Early after transplant, peak levels of circulating GvH clones were found to be associated with declines in HvG clones. GvH clones were detected in recipient bone marrow, and some of these GvH clones were observed earlier in ileal mucosa or blood, consistent with an intestinal mucosal origin.

The sample's time point, from its label and the paper: cells obtained before transplantation from donor or recipient. CD3+CD4+ and CD3+CD8+ populations were FACS-sorted from unstimulated pre-transplant donor and recipient cells taken from spleen or lymph nodes. Reading the germline V gene (reference sequence) gives CDR1 MNHEY and CDR2 SMNVEV. Taken from cysteine to phenylalanine, the CDR3 has 13 residues. The kept DNA is CDR3 alone, 39 bases in frame from the first base. V lost 8 bases and J lost 3 bases, and the count of bases not matched to a germline gene is 3. The starting material was unstimulated CD8+ T cells sorted from spleen or lymph node cells, obtained before intestinal transplant. The chain couples TRBV27 to TRBJ2-1; TRBD2 aligns with 8 central bases. The sequence derives from a human donor who received an intestinal transplant. In nucleotide form, the sequence is TGTGCCAGCGCCGGGAGGGGCTACAATGAGCAGTTCTTC. This yields the protein CASAGRGYNEQFF.